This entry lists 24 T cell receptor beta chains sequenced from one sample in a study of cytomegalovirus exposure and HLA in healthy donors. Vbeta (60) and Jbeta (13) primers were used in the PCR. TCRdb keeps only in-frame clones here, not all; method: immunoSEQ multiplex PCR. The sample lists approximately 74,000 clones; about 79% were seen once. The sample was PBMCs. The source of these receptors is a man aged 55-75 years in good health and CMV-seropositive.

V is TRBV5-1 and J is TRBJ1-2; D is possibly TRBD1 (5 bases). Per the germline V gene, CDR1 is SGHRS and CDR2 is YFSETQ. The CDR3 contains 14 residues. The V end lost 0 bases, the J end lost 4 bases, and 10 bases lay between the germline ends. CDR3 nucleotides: TGCGCCAGCAGCTTGGCAGGGAAACGCTATGGCTACACCTTC. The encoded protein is CASSLAGKRYGYTF.

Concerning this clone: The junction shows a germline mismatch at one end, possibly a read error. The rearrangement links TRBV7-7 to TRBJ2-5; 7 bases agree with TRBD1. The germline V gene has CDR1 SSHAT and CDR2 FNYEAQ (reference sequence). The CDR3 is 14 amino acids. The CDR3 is CASSLTGEGETQYF. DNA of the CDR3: TGTGCTAGCAGCTTAACAGGGGAAGGGGAGACCCAGTACTTC.

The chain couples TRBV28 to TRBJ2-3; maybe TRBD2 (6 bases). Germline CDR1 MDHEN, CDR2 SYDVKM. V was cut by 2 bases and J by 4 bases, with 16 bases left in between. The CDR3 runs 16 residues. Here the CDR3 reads CASSLERPSVADTQYF. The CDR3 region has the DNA TGTGCCAGCAGTTTAGAGCGTCCTAGCGTGGCAGATACGCAGTATTTT. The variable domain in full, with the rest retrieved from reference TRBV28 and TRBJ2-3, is DVKVTQSSRYLVKRTGEKVFLECVQDMDHENMFWYRQDPGLGLRLIYFSYDVKMKEKGDIPEGYSVSREKKERFSLILESASTNQTSMYLCASSLERPSVADTQYFGPGTRLTVL.

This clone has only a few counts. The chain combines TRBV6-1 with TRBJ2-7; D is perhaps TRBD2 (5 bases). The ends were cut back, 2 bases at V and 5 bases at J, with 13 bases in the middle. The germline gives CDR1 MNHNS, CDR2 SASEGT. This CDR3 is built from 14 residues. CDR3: CASSEILGADEQYF. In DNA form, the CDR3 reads TGTGCCAGCAGTGAAATTTTGGGAGCGGACGAGCAGTACTTC.

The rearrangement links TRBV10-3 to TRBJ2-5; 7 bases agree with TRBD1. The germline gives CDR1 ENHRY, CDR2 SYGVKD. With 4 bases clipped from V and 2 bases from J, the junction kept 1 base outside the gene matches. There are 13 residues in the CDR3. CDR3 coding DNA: TGTGCCATCAGTGGACAGGGTCAAGAGACCCAGTACTTC. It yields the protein CAISGQGQETQYF.

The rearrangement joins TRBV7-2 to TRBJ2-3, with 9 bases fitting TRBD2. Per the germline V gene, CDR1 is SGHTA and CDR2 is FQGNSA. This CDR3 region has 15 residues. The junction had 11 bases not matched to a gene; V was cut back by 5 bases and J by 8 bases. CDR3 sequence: CASSPLAGFYATQYF. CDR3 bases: TGTGCCAGCAGCCCTCTAGCGGGATTTTATGCTACGCAGTATTTT.

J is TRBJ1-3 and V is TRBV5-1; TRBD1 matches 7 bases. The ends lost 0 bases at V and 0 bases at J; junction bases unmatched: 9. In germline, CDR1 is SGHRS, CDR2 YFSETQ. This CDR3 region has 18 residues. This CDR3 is CASSLAATGTYSGNTIYF. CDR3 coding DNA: TGCGCCAGCAGCTTGGCAGCGACAGGGACCTACTCTGGAAACACCATATATTTT.

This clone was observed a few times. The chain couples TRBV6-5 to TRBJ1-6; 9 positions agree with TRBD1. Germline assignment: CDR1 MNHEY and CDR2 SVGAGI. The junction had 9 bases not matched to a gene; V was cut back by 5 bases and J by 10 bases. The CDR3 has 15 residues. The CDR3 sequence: CASSIGQGYRSPLHF. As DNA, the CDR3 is TGTGCCAGCAGTATTGGACAGGGGTATAGGTCACCCCTCCACTTT.

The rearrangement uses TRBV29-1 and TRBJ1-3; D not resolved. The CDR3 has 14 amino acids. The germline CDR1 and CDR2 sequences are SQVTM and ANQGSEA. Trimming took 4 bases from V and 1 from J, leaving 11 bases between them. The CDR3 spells CSVVGGNSGNTIYF. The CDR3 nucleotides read TGCAGCGTTGTAGGAGGTAATTCTGGAAACACCATATATTTT.

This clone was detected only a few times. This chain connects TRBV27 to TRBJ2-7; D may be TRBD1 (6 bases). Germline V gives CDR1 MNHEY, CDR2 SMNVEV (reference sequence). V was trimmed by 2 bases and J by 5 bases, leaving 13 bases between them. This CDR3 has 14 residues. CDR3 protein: CASSLGTRTHEQYF. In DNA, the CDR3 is TGTGCCAGCAGTTTAGGGACACGAACCCACGAGCAGTACTTC.

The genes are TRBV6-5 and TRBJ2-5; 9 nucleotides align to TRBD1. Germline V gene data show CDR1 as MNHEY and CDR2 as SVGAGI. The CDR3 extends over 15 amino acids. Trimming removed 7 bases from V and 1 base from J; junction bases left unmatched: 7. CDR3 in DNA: TGTGCCAGCACGGAGAACAGGGGGCCCCAAGAGACCCAGTACTTC. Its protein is CASTENRGPQETQYF.

CDR3 residues: CATSRAWTVPSYEQYF. CDR3 coding DNA: TGTGCCACCAGCAGAGCCTGGACAGTGCCTTCCTACGAGCAGTACTTC. The chain carries TRBV15 and TRBJ2-7; possibly TRBD1 for D (6 bases). This CDR3 comprises 16 residues. Trimming left V 1 base short and J 1 base short, with 14 bases between. Per germline, CDR1 LNHNV and CDR2 YYDKDF (reference sequence). Variable domain in full (rest from reference TRBV15 and TRBJ2-7): DAMVIQNPRYQVTQFGKPVTLSCSQTLNHNVMYWYQQKSSQAPKLLFHYYDKDFNNEADTPDNFQSRRPNTSFCFLDIRSPGLGDTAMYLCATSRAWTVPSYEQYFGPGTRLTVT.

CDR3 sequence (DNA): TGTGCCAGCAGCTCGGACAGGGGAAACACCATATATTTT. Residues: CASSSDRGNTIYF. The chain uses TRBV4-2 and TRBJ1-3, with 7 bases lining up with TRBD1. From germline, CDR1 is LGHNA and CDR2 YNFKEQ. CDR3 size: 13 residues. V lost 5 bases, J lost 4 bases, and 2 bases stayed unmatched.

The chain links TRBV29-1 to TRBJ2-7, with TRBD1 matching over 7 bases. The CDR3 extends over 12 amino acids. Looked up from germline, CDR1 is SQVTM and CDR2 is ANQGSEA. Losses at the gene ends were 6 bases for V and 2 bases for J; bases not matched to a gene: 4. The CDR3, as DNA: TGCAGCGTCCGACAGGGCCCCTACGAGCAGTACTTC. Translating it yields CSVRQGPYEQYF.

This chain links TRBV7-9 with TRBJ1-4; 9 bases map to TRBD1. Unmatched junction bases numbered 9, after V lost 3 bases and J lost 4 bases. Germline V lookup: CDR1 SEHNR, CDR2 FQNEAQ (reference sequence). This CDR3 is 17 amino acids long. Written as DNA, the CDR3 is TGTGCCAGCAGCTTCGTGTTAGGACAGGGGCTTAATGAAAAACTGTTTTTT. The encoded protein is CASSFVLGQGLNEKLFF.

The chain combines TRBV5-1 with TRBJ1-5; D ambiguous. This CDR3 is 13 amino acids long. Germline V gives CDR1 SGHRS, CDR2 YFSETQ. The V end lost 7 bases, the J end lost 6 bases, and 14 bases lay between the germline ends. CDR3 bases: TGCGCCAGCTCTTTCGAGGGTACTCAGCCCCAGCATTTT. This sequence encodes CASSFEGTQPQHF.

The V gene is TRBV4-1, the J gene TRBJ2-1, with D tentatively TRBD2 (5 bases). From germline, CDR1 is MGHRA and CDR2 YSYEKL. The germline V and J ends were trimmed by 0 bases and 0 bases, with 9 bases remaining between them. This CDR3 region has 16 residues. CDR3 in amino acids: CASSQDERVSYNEQFF. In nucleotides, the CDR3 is TGCGCCAGCAGCCAAGATGAGAGGGTCTCCTACAATGAGCAGTTCTTC.

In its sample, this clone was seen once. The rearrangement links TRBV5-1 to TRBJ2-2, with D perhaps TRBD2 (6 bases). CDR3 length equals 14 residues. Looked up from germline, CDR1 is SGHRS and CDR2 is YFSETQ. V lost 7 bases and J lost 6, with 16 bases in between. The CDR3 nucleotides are TGCGCCAGCGGGGTCACCGGGGGTGCCGGGGAGCTGTTTTTT. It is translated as CASGVTGGAGELFF.

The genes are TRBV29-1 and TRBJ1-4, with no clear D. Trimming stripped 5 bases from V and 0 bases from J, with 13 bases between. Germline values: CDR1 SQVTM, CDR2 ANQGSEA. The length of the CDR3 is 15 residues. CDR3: CSVMRRSATNEKLFF. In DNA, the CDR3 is TGCAGCGTTATGAGGAGGAGTGCAACTAATGAAAAACTGTTTTTT.

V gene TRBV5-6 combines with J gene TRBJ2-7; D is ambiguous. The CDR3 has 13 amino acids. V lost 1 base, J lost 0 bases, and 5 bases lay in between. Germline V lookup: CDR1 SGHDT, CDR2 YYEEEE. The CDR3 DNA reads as TGTGCCAGCAGCTTGTCCAGCTCCTACGAGCAGTACTTC. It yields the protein CASSLSSSYEQYF.

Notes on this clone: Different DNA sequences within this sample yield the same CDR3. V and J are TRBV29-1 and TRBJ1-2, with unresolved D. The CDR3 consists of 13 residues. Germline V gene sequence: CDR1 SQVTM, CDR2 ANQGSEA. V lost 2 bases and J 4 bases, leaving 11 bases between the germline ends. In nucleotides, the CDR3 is TGCAGCGTTGAAAGTCTTCCGGGCTATGGCTACACCTTC. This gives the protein CSVESLPGYGYTF.

In DNA, the CDR3 is TGTGCCAGCAGTTTCTCCGGGACTGGGGGAAACATTCAGTACTTC. This sequence encodes CASSFSGTGGNIQYF. The chain couples TRBV9 to TRBJ2-4; possible D gene TRBD2, 6 bases. Germline V CDR1 and CDR2: SGDLS, YYNGEE. V was cut by 5 bases and J by 6 bases, with 18 bases left in between. The CDR3 consists of 15 residues.

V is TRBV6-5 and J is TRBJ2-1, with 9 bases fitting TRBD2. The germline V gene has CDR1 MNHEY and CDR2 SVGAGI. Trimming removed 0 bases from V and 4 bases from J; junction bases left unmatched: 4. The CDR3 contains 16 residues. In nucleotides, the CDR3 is TGTGCCAGCAGTTACTCTCATGCGGGGGGGTACAATGAGCAGTTCTTC. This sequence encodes CASSYSHAGGYNEQFF.

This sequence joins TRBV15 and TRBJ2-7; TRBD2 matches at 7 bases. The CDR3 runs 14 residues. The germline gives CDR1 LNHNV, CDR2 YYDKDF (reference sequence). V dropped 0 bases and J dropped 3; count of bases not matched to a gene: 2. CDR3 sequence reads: CATSREWGGYEQYF. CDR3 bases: TGTGCCACCAGCAGAGAGTGGGGGGGCTACGAGCAGTACTTC.